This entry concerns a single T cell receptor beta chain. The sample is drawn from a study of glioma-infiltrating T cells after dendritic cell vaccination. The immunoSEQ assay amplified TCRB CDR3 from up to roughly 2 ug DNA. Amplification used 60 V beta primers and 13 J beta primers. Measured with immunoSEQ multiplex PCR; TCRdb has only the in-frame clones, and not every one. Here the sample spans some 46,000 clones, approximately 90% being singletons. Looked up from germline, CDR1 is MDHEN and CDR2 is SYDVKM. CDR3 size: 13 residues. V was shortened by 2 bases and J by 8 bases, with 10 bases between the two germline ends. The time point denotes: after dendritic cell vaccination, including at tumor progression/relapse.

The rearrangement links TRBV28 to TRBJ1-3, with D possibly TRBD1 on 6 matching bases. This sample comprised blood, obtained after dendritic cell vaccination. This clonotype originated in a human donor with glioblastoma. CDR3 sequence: CASSLKQGYTIYF. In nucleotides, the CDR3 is TGTGCCAGCAGTTTAAAACAGGGATACACCATATATTTT.